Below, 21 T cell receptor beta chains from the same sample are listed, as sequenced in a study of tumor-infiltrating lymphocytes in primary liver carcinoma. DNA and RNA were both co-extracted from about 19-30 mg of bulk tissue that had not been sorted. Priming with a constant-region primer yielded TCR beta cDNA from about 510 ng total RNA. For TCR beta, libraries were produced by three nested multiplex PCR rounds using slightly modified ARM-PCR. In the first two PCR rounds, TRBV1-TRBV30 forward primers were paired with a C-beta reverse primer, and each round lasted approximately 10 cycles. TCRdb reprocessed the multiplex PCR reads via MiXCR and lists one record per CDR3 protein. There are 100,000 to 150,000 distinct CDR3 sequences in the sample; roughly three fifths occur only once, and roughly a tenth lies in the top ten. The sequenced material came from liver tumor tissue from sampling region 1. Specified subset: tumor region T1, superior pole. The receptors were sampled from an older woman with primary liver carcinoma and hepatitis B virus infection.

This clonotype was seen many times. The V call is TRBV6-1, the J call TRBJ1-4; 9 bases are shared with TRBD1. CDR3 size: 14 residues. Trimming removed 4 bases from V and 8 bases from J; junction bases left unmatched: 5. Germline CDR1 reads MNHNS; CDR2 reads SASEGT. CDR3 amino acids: CASSAGTGQEKLFF. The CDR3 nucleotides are TGTGCCAGCAGTGCAGGGACAGGGCAGGAAAAACTGTTTTTT.

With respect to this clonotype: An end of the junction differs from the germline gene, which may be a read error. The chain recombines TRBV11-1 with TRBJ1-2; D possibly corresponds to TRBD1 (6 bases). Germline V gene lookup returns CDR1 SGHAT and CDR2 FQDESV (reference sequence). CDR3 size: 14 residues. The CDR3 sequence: CASSFGGTSYGYAF. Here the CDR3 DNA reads TGTGCCAGCAGCTTTGGTGGGACAAGTTATGGATACGCCTTC.

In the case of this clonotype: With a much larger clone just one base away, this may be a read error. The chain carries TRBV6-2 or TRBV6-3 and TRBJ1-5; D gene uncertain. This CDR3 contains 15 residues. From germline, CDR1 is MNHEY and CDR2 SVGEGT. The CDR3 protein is CASNQHYPSNQPEHF. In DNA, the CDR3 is TGTGCCAGCAACCAGCACTACCCTAGCAATCAGCCCGAGCATTTT.

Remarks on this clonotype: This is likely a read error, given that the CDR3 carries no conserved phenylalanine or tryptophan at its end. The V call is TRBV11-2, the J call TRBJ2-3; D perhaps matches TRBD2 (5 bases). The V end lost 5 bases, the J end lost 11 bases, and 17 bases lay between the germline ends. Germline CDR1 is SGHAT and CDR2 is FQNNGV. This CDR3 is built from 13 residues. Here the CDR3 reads CASSLESAGGQYI. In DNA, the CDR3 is TGTGCCAGCAGCCTCGAGTCGGCGGGTGGGCAGTATATT.

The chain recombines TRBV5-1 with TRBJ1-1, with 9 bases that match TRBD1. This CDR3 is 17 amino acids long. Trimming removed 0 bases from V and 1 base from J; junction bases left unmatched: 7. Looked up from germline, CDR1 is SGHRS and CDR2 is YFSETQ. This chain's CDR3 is CASSLGNRGLGNTEAFF. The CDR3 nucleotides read TGCGCCAGCAGCTTGGGGAACAGGGGGCTGGGGAACACTGAAGCTTTCTTT.

This CDR3 reads CASSFDGGWIYGYTF. The DNA of the CDR3 is TGCGCCAGCAGCTTTGATGGGGGATGGATCTATGGCTACACCTTC. This chain uses TRBV5-1 with TRBJ1-2; a weak D match, TRBD1 (5 bases). CDR1 and CDR2 (germline): SGHRS, YFSETQ. The ends were cut back, 2 bases at V and 4 bases at J, with 15 bases in the middle. CDR3 length: 15 amino acids.

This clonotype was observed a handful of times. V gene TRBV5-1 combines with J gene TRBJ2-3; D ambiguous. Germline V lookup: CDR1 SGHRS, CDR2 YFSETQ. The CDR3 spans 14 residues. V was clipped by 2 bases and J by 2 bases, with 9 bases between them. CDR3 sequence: CASSLGRLTDTQYF. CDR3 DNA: TGCGCCAGCAGCTTAGGCAGACTCACAGATACGCAGTATTTT.

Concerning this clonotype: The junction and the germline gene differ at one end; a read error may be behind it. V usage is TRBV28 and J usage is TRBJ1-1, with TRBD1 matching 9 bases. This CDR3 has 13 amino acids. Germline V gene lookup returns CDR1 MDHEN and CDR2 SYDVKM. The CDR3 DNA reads TGTGCCAGCGGACAGGGGATGAACGCTGAAGCTTTCTTT. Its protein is CASGQGMNAEAFF.

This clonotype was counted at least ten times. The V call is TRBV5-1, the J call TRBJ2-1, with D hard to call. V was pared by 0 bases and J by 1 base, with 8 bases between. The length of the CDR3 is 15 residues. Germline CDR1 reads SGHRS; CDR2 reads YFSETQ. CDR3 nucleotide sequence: TGCGCCAGCAGCTTGGTAGACCCTTCCTACAATGAGCAGTTCTTC. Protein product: CASSLVDPSYNEQFF. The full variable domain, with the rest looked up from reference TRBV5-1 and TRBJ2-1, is KAGVTQTPRYLIKTRGQQVTLSCSPISGHRSVSWYQQTPGQGLQFLFEYFSETQRNKGNFPGRFSGRQFSNSRSEMNVSTLELGDSALYLCASSLVDPSYNEQFFGPGTRLTVL.

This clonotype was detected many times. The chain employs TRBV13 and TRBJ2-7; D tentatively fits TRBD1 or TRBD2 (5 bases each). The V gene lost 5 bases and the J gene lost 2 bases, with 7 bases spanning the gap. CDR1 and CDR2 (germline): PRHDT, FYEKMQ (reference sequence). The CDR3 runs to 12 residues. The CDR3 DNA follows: TGTGCCAGCAGCCGAGGGGCCTACGAGCAGTACTTC. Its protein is CASSRGAYEQYF.

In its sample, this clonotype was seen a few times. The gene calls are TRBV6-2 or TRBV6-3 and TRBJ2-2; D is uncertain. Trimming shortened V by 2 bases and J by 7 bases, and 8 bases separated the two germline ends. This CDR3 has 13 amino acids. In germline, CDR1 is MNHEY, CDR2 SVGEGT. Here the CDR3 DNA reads TGTGCCAGCAGTTACCTGCACAGCGGGGAGCTGTTTTTT. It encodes CASSYLHSGELFF.

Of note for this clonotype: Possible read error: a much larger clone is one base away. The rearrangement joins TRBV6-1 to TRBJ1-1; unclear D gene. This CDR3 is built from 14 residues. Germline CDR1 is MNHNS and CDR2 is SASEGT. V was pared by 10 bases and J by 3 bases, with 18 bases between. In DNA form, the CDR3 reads TGTGCCACCTGCATGATCCCGGAGGACACTGAAGCTTTCTTT. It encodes CATCMIPEDTEAFF.

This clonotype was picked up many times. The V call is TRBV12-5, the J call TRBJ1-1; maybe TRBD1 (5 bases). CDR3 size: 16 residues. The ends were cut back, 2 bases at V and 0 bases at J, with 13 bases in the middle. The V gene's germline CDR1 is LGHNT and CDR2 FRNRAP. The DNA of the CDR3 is TGTGCTAGTGGTTTGCCTCGGGGGGTTTTGAACACTGAAGCTTTCTTT. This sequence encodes CASGLPRGVLNTEAFF.

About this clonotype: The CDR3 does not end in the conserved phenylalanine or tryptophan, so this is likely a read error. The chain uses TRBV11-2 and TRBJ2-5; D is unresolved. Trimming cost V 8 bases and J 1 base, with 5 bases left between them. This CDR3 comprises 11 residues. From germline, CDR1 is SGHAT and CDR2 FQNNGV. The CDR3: CASSSQETQYL. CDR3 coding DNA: TGTGCCAGCTCCTCCCAAGAGACCCAGTACTTA.

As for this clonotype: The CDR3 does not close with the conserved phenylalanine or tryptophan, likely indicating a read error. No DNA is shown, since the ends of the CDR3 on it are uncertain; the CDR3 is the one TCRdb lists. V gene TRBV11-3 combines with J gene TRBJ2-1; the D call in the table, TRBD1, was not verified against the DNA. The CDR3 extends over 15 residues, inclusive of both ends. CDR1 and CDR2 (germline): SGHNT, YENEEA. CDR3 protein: CASSLATGGYNELFV.

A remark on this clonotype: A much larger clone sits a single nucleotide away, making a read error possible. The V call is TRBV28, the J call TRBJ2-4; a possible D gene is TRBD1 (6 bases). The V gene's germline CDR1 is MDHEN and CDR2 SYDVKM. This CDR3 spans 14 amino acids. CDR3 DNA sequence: TGTGTCAGCAGTTTAAGGGGGGCCAAAAACATTCAGTACTTC. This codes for CVSSLRGAKNIQYF.

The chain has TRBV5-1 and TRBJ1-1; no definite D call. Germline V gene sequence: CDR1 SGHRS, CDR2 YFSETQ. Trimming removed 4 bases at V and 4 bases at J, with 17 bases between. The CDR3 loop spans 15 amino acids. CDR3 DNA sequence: TGCGCCAGCAGCCCCCAAGGAGGGCTGGGCACTGAAGCTTTCTTT. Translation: CASSPQGGLGTEAFF.

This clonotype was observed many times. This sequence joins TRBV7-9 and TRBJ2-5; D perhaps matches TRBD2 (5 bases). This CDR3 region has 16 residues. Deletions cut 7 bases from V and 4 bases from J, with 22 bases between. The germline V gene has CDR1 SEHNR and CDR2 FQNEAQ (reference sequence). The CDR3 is CASTASLERVTETQYF. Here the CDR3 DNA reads TGTGCCAGCACCGCGAGCCTAGAGAGGGTCACAGAGACCCAGTACTTC.

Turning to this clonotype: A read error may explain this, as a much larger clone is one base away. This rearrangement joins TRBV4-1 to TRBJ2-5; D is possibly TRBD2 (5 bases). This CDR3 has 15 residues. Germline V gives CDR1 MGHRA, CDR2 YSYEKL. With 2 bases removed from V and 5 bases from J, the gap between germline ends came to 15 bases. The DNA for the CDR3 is TGCGCCAGCAGCCAAAGTCGGGGTAGCCACGAGACCCAGTACTTC. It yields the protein CASSQSRGSHETQYF.

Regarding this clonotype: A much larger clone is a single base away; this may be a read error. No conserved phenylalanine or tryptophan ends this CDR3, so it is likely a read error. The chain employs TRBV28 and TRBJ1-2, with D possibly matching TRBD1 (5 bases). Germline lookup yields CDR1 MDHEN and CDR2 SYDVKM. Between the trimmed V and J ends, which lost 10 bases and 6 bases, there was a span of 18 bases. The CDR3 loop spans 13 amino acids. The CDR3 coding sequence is TGTGCCACACAGGTCGGAGGGTTGAATGGCTACACCCTC. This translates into CATQVGGLNGYTL.

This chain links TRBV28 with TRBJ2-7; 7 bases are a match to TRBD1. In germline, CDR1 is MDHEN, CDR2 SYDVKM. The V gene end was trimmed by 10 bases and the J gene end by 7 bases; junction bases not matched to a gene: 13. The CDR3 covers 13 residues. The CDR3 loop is CATNRQGNREQYF. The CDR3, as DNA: TGTGCCACCAATAGACAGGGTAATCGAGAGCAGTACTTC.